These 11 T cell receptor beta chains were sequenced from one sample in a study of chemoradiotherapy in HPV16-positive cancers. Sequenced by immunoSEQ multiplex PCR; TCRdb stores in-frame clones only, minus some. The sample lists roughly 5,700 clones; 84% were seen once. The material was tumor tissue, obtained from a patient who underwent chemoradiotherapy. Every receptor here comes from a human donor with HPV-associated anogenital cancer.

The gene calls are TRBV5-3 and TRBJ2-5; D is uncertain. The DNA matches TRBJ2-7 better at its end, which makes the J call doubtful. TRBV5-3 is an ORF for which the function is uncertain. This CDR3 spans 11 amino acids. CDR3 sequence: CARSSAYEQYF. The CDR3 bases are TGTGCCAGAAGCTCCGCCTACGAGCAGTACTTC.

V and J are TRBV30 and TRBJ2-7; 8 bases agree with TRBD2. CDR3 size: 18 residues. Germline CDR1 GTSNPN, CDR2 SVGIG (reference sequence). The junction had 18 bases not matched to a gene; V was cut back by 5 bases and J by 0 bases. The chain's CDR3 is CAWRTSLNSGGSSYEQYF. CDR3 sequence (DNA): TGTGCCTGGCGAACATCCTTAAATTCGGGGGGGAGCTCCTACGAGCAGTACTTC. Supplemented by reference TRBV30 and TRBJ2-7, the full variable domain reads SQTIHQWPATLVQPVGSPLSLECTVEGTSNPNLYWYRQAAGRGLQLLFYSVGIGQISSEVPQNLSASRPQDRQFILSSKKLLLSDSGFYLCAWRTSLNSGGSSYEQYFGPGTRLTVT.

This sequence joins TRBV10-3 and TRBJ2-2, with no clear D. Germline V gene sequence: CDR1 ENHRY, CDR2 SYGVKD. The CDR3 contains 13 residues. V lost 1 base and J lost 8, with 8 bases in between. The CDR3 nucleotides are TGTGCCATCAGTGAGTTGGGGAATGGGGAGCTGTTTTTT. As protein: CAISELGNGELFF.

The V and J genes are TRBV6-1 and TRBJ2-2; 12 bases line up with TRBD2. Germline V CDR1 and CDR2: MNHNS, SASEGT. The length of the CDR3 is 18 residues. With V trimmed by 3 bases and J by 1 base, 6 bases remained unmatched. The CDR3: CASSEASGGAWNTGELFF. Here the CDR3 DNA reads TGTGCCAGCAGTGAGGCTAGCGGGGGGGCCTGGAACACCGGGGAGCTGTTTTTT.

V gene TRBV15 combines with J gene TRBJ2-6; D might be TRBD1 (5 bases). Germline CDR1 LNHNV, CDR2 YYDKDF (reference sequence). The CDR3 is made up of 16 amino acids. Between the trimmed V and J ends, which lost 5 bases and 3 bases, there was a span of 14 bases. As DNA, the CDR3 is TGTGCCACCAGCGTAAGGCAGGGTGGTGGGGCCAACGTCCTGACTTTC. Protein: CATSVRQGGGANVLTF.

The chain uses TRBV7-3 and TRBJ2-3; the D gene is possibly TRBD2 (6 bases). V lost 2 bases and J lost 0, with 9 bases in between. This CDR3 contains 15 residues. CDR1 is SGHTA and CDR2 is FQGTGA in the germline V gene. The CDR3, as DNA: TGTGCCAGCAGCTTATGGGACTCCAGCACAGATACGCAGTATTTT. Its protein product is CASSLWDSSTDTQYF.

The chain carries TRBV15 and TRBJ2-1; TRBD1 aligns across 9 bases. The V and J ends lost 6 bases and 0 bases, in that order; junction bases with no gene match: 6. Germline CDR1 reads LNHNV; CDR2 reads YYDKDF (reference sequence). The CDR3 contains 16 residues. The CDR3 coding sequence is TGTGCCACCAGTAGACAGGGGGGTGGCTCCTACAATGAGCAGTTCTTC. It is translated as CATSRQGGGSYNEQFF. Supplemented by reference TRBV15 and TRBJ2-1, the full variable domain reads DAMVIQNPRYQVTQFGKPVTLSCSQTLNHNVMYWYQQKSSQAPKLLFHYYDKDFNNEADTPDNFQSRRPNTSFCFLDIRSPGLGDTAMYLCATSRQGGGSYNEQFFGPGTRLTVL.

V gene TRBV19 combines with J gene TRBJ1-1, with no clear D. The CDR3 length is 16 residues. The V end lost 0 bases, the J end lost 1 base, and 12 bases lay between the germline ends. Germline CDR1 and CDR2: LNHDA and SQIVND (reference sequence). The CDR3 region has the DNA TGTGCCAGTAGTATAGATCCCCGGACCCAGAACACTGAAGCTTTCTTT. Amino acids: CASSIDPRTQNTEAFF.

The gene calls are TRBV7-2 and TRBJ2-3, with 7 bases aligning to TRBD2. The germline V gene encodes CDR1 SGHTA and CDR2 FQGNSA. The CDR3 length is 14 residues. The trim removed 5 bases at V and 2 bases at J, leaving 4 bases unmatched. The CDR3 region is CASSRSGVTDTQYF. CDR3 nucleotide sequence: TGTGCCAGCAGCCGAAGCGGGGTCACAGATACGCAGTATTTT.

This chain's CDR3 is CASSQSSRGPSNQPQHF. The CDR3 coding sequence is TGTGCCAGCAGCCAGTCGAGTCGGGGGCCCAGCAATCAGCCCCAGCATTTT. This chain connects TRBV4-2 to TRBJ1-5, with D possibly being TRBD1 (6 bases). The CDR3 is 17 residues long. Trimming took off 3 bases at V and 1 base at J, with 16 bases between the two ends. In germline, CDR1 is LGHNA, CDR2 YNFKEQ.

The chain recombines TRBV21-1 with TRBJ1-2; the D call of TRBD1 is as the table states it, not checked on the DNA. TRBV21-1 is classified as a pseudogene. The length of the CDR3 is 14 residues. The CDR3 region has the DNA TGTGCCAGCAGCAGGCCAGGGGTTTTTCGGGGCTACACCTTC. This codes for CASSRPGVFRGYTF.